Following are 14 T cell receptor beta chains from one sample sequenced in a study of cytomegalovirus exposure and HLA in healthy donors. Assay: immunoSEQ multiplex PCR; the TCRdb copy retains only in-frame clones and omits some. This sample yields over 150,000 clones, of which 91% are seen a single time; approximately 3% belongs to the top ten. The source material was PBMCs. These receptors were collected from a young woman in good health and CMV-seropositive.

V gene TRBV6-1 combines with J gene TRBJ1-3, with a possible D match to TRBD1 (5 bases). Deletions cut 2 bases from V and 1 base from J, with 9 bases between. The germline CDR1 and CDR2 sequences are MNHNS and SASEGT. The CDR3 spans 15 residues. This CDR3 is CASSERTGSGNTIYF. The CDR3 region has the DNA TGTGCCAGCAGTGAACGAACAGGATCTGGAAACACCATATATTTT.

This chain links TRBV23-1 with TRBJ2-5; possibly TRBD1 for D (5 bases). TRBV23-1 is classed as an ORF, of uncertain function. V gave up 0 bases and J gave up 2 bases, with 13 bases separating them. The CDR3 covers 16 residues. CDR3 amino acids: CASSQSEHGQQETQYF. In DNA, the CDR3 is TGCGCCAGCAGTCAATCTGAGCACGGACAACAAGAGACCCAGTACTTC.

The chain employs TRBV4-1 and TRBJ2-5, with 8 nucleotides matching TRBD2. V trimming: 5 bases; J trimming: 4 bases; junction bases outside the gene matches: 0. CDR1 is MGHRA and CDR2 is YSYEKL in the germline V gene. The CDR3 covers 12 residues. DNA for the CDR3: TGCGCCAGCAGCGCGGGAGGAGAGACCCAGTACTTC. This encodes CASSAGGETQYF.

The V gene is TRBV14, the J gene TRBJ2-1; D is possibly TRBD2 (5 bases). Trimming shortened V by 4 bases and J by 2 bases, and 18 bases separated the two germline ends. CDR3 length: 17 amino acids. The V gene's germline CDR1 is SGHDN and CDR2 FVKESK. CDR3 protein: CASSPPGLETPYNEQFF. DNA for the CDR3: TGTGCCAGCAGCCCCCCCGGACTTGAAACGCCCTACAATGAGCAGTTCTTC.

The chain employs TRBV16 and TRBJ1-2, with 8 bases matching TRBD1. The CDR3 consists of 14 residues. Trimming at V came to 2 bases and at J to 5 bases, leaving 4 bases not matched to a gene. Germline V gene lookup returns CDR1 KGHSY and CDR2 FQNENV. CDR3 loop: CASSQRTGRYGYTF. CDR3 in DNA: TGTGCCAGCAGCCAAAGGACAGGGAGGTATGGCTACACCTTC.

The sample holds one count of this clone. This chain joins TRBV27 and TRBJ2-1; D is perhaps TRBD2 (7 bases). The CDR3 is 15 amino acids. Between the trimmed V and J ends, which lost 2 bases and 6 bases, there was a span of 14 bases. Germline V gives CDR1 MNHEY, CDR2 SMNVEV (reference sequence). The DNA for the CDR3 is TGTGCCAGCAGTTTAGTCGGGGGGCCTGGCAATGAGCAGTTCTTC. Protein: CASSLVGGPGNEQFF.

The gene calls are TRBV4-2 and TRBJ1-5, with D maybe TRBD1 (5 bases). Germline CDR1 LGHNA, CDR2 YNFKEQ. The CDR3 runs to 14 residues. V was clipped by 4 bases and J by 5 bases, with 12 bases between them. CDR3 coding DNA: TGTGCCAGCAGCCTGGGTGAAGGGGATCAGCCCCAGCATTTT. This translates into CASSLGEGDQPQHF.

This clone was observed a handful of times. The V call is TRBV29-1, the J call TRBJ2-1; D remains unclear. The V and J ends lost 2 bases and 3 bases respectively, with 20 bases between them. The CDR3 extends over 17 amino acids. CDR1 is SQVTM and CDR2 is ANQGSEA in the germline V gene. CDR3 coding DNA: TGCAGCGTTGAACATCTCGGAACACCCCTAGACTACAATGAGCAGTTCTTC. It encodes CSVEHLGTPLDYNEQFF.

The V and J genes are TRBV5-6 and TRBJ1-3; possible D gene TRBD1, 5 bases. Per the germline V gene, CDR1 is SGHDT and CDR2 is YYEEEE. Trimming left V 0 bases short and J 6 bases short, with 7 bases between. CDR3 size: 13 residues. CDR3 bases: TGTGCCAGCAGCTTGGACAGGTCAAACACCATATATTTT. Amino acids: CASSLDRSNTIYF.

The chain couples TRBV13 to TRBJ1-1; 8 nucleotides agree with TRBD1. The CDR3 is made up of 15 amino acids. Germline lookup yields CDR1 PRHDT and CDR2 FYEKMQ (reference sequence). V shed 0 bases and J 1 base; nucleotides not matched to a gene: 1. The CDR3 is CASSLGDRENTEAFF. CDR3 nucleotide sequence: TGTGCCAGCAGCTTAGGGGACAGGGAGAACACTGAAGCTTTCTTT.

The CDR3 DNA reads TGTGCCAGCCGGGTAGTAGCGGGCTCCTACGAGCAGTACTTC. It yields the protein CASRVVAGSYEQYF. The genes are TRBV27 and TRBJ2-7; 7 nucleotides align to TRBD2. Trimming cost V 8 bases and J 0 bases; bases outside gene matches: 7. The CDR3 loop spans 14 amino acids. Looked up from germline, CDR1 is MNHEY and CDR2 is SMNVEV (reference sequence).

DNA for the CDR3: TGTGCCAGCAGTGAAGCCCAGGGGGGTCCCTACGAGCAGTACTTC. Residues: CASSEAQGGPYEQYF. The rearrangement links TRBV6-1 to TRBJ2-7; maybe TRBD1 (7 bases). Trimming cost V 0 bases and J 2 bases, with 11 bases left between them. This CDR3 has 15 residues. Germline V gene sequence: CDR1 MNHNS, CDR2 SASEGT.

V gene TRBV28 combines with J gene TRBJ2-5; TRBD1 aligns across 9 bases. The CDR3 runs 13 residues. V was clipped by 7 bases and J by 4 bases; unmatched bases: 4. The germline V gene has CDR1 MDHEN and CDR2 SYDVKM. As DNA, the CDR3 is TGTGCCAGCAACGACAGGGGGAGAGAGACCCAGTACTTC. The encoded protein is CASNDRGRETQYF. The full variable domain, in which reference TRBV28 and TRBJ2-5 provide the parts outside the CDR3, is DVKVTQSSRYLVKRTGEKVFLECVQDMDHENMFWYRQDPGLGLRLIYFSYDVKMKEKGDIPEGYSVSREKKERFSLILESASTNQTSMYLCASNDRGRETQYFGPGTRLLVL.

The V gene is TRBV27, the J gene TRBJ1-2, with 8 bases lining up with TRBD1. The germline V gene has CDR1 MNHEY and CDR2 SMNVEV (reference sequence). Unmatched junction bases numbered 5, after V lost 8 bases and J lost 0 bases. This CDR3 spans 14 amino acids. The chain's CDR3 is CASRGTGSNYGYTF. CDR3 coding DNA: TGTGCCAGCCGAGGGACAGGATCTAACTATGGCTACACCTTC.